This TCR beta chain was captured in a study of cytomegalovirus exposure and HLA in healthy donors. Study as a whole: From roughly 180 million T cells, an earlier analysis saw approximately 120 million unique TCR beta sequences.

The CDR3 loop spans 14 amino acids. Per germline, CDR1 GTSNPN and CDR2 SVGIG (reference sequence). The ends were cut back, 7 bases at V and 0 bases at J, with 12 bases in the middle. Regarding the study as a whole: An Asian-associated ancestry cluster reportedly showed fewer N-insertions than the approximately 650-donor mean in a later analysis. Later analysis indicated greater clonal expansion among HLA-associated TCR beta chains than among equally common other chains. Researchers reported in a later analysis that common viral pathogens appeared linked to several top clusters.

PCR used 60 Vbeta primers and 13 Jbeta primers. Generated by immunoSEQ multiplex PCR, the TCRdb table keeps only in-frame clones and is missing some. Among 70,000 or so clones listed, 74% were seen once. This clone was counted only a few times. Antigen specificity is unknown. The material sequenced was PBMCs. The V call is TRBV30, the J call TRBJ1-4, with D possibly being TRBD1 (5 bases). The clonotype originates from a woman aged 60-75 years in good health and CMV-seropositive. The CDR3 sequence is CALGGASTNEKLFF. The CDR3 coding sequence is TGTGCCTTGGGAGGGGCATCAACTAATGAAAAACTGTTTTTT.